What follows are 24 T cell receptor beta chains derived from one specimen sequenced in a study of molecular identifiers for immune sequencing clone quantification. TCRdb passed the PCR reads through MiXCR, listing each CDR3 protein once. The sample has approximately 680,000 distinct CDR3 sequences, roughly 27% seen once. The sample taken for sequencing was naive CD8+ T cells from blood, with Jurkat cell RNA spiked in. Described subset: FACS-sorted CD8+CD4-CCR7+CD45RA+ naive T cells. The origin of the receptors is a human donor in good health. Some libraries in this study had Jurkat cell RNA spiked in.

CDR3 nucleotide sequence: TGTGCCAGCAGCTTAGGGACAGGGGGTAGCTTCTACGAGCAGTACTTC. Amino acid sequence: CASSLGTGGSFYEQYF. V is TRBV7-9 and J is TRBJ2-7; 10 bases match TRBD1. V lost 1 base and J lost 3; bases outside the gene matches: 6. This CDR3 comprises 16 residues. Germline V CDR1 and CDR2: SEHNR, FQNEAQ (reference sequence).

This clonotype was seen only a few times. The CDR3 here is CASRIGQGRGLQETQYF. In DNA form, the CDR3 reads TGTGCCAGCAGGATCGGACAGGGAAGAGGTCTCCAAGAGACCCAGTACTTC. The rearrangement uses TRBV7-2 and TRBJ2-5, with 8 bases lining up with TRBD1. V lost 6 bases, J lost 1 base, and 13 bases stayed unmatched. This CDR3 is 17 amino acids long. Per the germline V gene, CDR1 is SGHTA and CDR2 is FQGNSA. Filled out from reference TRBV7-2 and TRBJ2-5, the complete variable domain reads GAGVSQSPSNKVTEKGKDVELRCDPISGHTALYWYRQSLGQGLEFLIYFQGNSAPDKSGLPSDRFSAERTGGSVSTLTIQRTQQEDSAVYLCASRIGQGRGLQETQYFGPGTRLLVL.

The CDR3 nucleotides read TGCGCCAGCAGCCTTACGAGGGACAGCGAGCAGTACTTC. Translated, it gives CASSLTRDSEQYF. V is TRBV4-1 and J is TRBJ2-7, with 7 bases matching TRBD1. There are 13 residues in the CDR3. Trimming at V came to 4 bases and at J to 6 bases, leaving 6 bases not matched to a gene. Germline values: CDR1 MGHRA, CDR2 YSYEKL.

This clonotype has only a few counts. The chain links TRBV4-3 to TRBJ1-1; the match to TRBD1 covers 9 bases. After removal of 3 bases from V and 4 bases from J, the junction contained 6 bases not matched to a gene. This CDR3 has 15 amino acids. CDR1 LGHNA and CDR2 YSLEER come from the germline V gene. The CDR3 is CASSQDRGVGTEAFF. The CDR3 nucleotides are TGCGCCAGCAGCCAGGACAGGGGTGTAGGCACTGAAGCTTTCTTT.

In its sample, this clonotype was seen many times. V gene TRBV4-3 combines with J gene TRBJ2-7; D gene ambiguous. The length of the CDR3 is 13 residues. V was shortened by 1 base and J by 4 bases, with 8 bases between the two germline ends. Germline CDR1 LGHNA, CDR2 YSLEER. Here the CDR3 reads CASSQGLQYEQYF. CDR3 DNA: TGCGCCAGCAGCCAAGGTTTGCAGTACGAGCAGTACTTC.

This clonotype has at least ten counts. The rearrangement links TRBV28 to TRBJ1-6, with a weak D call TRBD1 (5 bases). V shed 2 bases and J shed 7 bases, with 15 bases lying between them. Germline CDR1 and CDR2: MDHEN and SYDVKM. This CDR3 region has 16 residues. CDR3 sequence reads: CASSLGAGRLNSPLHF. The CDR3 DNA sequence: TGTGCCAGCAGTTTAGGGGCAGGGCGACTAAATTCACCCCTCCACTTT.

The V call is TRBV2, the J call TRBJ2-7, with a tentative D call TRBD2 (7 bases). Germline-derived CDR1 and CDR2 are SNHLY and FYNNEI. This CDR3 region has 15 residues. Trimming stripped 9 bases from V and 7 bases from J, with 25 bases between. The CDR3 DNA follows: TGTGCCAGTGGGCCGGGGGGCGCGAATTGGGAGGAGCAGTACTTC. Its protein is CASGPGGANWEEQYF.

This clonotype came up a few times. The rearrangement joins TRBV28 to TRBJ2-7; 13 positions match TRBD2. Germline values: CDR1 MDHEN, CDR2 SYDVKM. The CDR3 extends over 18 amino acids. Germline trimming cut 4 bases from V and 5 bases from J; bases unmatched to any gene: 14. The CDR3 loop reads CASSYPKTSGRAGHEQYF. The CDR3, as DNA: TGTGCCAGCAGTTACCCCAAAACTAGCGGGAGGGCGGGCCACGAGCAGTACTTC.

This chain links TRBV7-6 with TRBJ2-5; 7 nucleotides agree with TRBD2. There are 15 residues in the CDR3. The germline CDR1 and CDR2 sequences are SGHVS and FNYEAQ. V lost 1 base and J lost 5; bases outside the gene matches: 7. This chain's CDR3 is CASSLDWRGMETQYF. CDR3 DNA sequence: TGTGCCAGCAGCTTAGATTGGCGGGGGATGGAGACCCAGTACTTC.

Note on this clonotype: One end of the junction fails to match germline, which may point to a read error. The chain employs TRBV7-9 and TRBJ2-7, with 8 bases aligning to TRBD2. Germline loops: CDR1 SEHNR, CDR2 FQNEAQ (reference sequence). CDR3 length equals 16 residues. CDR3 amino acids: CASGLGGSGVSYEQYF. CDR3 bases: TGTGCCAGCGGCTTAGGAGGTAGCGGGGTATCCTACGAGCAGTACTTC.

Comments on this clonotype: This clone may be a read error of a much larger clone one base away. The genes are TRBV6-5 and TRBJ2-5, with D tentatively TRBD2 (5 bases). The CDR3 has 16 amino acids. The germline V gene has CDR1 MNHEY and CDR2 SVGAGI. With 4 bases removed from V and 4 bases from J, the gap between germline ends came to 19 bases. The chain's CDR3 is CASSLWSSLRGETQYF. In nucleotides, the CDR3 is TGTGCCAGCAGTTTGTGGAGCTCCCTTCGGGGAGAGACCCAGTACTTC.

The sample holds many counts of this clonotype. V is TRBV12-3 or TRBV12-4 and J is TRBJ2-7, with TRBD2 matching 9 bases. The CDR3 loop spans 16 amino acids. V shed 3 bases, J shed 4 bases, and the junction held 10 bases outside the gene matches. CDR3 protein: CASSLTLSGSKYEQYF. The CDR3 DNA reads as TGTGCCAGCAGTTTGACCCTTAGCGGGAGCAAGTACGAGCAGTACTTC.

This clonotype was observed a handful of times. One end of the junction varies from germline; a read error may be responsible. The CDR3 reads CSVEGQSGGAYEQYF. The CDR3 DNA follows: TGCAGCGTCGAAGGACAGTCCGGAGGCGCCTACGAGCAGTACTTC. The rearrangement joins TRBV29-1 to TRBJ2-7; a possible D gene is TRBD1 (6 bases). CDR3 length equals 15 residues. Germline CDR1 and CDR2: SQVTM and ANQGSEA.

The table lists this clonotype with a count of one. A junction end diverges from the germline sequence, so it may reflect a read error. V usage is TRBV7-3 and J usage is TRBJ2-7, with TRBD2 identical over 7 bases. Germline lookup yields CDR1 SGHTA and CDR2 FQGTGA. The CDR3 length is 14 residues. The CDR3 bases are TGTGCCAGCCGCTTAATGGGGGGGGCCTACGAGCAGTACTTC. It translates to CASRLMGGAYEQYF.

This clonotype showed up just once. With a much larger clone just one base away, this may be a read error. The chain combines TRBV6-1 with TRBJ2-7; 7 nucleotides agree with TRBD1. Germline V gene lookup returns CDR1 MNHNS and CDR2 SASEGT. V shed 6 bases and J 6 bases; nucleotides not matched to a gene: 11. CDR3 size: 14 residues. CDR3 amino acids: CASRETGLTCEQYF. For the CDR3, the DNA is TGTGCCAGCAGGGAGACAGGGCTAACCTGCGAGCAGTACTTC.

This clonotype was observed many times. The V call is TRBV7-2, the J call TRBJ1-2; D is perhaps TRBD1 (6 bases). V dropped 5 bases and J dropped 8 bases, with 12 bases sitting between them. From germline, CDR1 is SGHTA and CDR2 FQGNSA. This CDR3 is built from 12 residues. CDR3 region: CASSPNRAGYTF. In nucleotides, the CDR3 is TGTGCCAGCAGCCCGAACAGGGCCGGCTACACCTTC.

The CDR3 region has the DNA TGTGCCAGCAGCTTACAGGCGGGGGGAGGCGAGACCCAGTACTTC. Its translation: CASSLQAGGGETQYF. The chain carries TRBV7-6 and TRBJ2-5; 8 nucleotides align to TRBD2. Per the germline V gene, CDR1 is SGHVS and CDR2 is FNYEAQ. The CDR3 is 15 residues long. With V trimmed by 2 bases and J by 5 bases, 7 bases remained unmatched.

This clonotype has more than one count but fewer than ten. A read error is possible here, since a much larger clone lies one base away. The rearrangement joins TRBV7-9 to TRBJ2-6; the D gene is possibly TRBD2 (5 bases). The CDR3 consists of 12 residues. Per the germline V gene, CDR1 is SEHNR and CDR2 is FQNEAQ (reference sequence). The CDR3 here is CASSSGDSPTPF. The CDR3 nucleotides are TGTGCCAGCAGCTCCGGGGATAGCCCGACCCCTTTC. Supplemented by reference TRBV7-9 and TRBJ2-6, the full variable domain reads DTGVSQNPRHKITKRGQNVTFRCDPISEHNRLYWYRQTLGQGPEFLTYFQNEAQLEKSRLLSDRFSAERPKGSFSTLEIQRTEQGDSAMYLCASSSGDSPTPFGAGSRLTVL.

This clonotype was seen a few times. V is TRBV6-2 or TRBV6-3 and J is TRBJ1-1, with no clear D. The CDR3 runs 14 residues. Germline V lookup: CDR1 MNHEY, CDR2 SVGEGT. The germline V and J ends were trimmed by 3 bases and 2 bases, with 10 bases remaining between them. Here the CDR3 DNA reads TGTGCCAGCAGTTATGACATCACTAACACTGAAGCTTTCTTT. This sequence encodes CASSYDITNTEAFF.

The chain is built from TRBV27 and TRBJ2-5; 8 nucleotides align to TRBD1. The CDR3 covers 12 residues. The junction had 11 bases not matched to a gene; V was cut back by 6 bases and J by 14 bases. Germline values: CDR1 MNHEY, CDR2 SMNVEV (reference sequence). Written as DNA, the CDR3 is TGTGCCAGCAGCTCGACAGGGGCCCTCTACTACTTC. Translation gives CASSSTGALYYF.

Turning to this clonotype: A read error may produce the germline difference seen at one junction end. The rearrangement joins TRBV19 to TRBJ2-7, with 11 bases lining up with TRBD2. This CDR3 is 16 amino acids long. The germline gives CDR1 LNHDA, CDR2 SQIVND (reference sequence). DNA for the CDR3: TGTACCAGTAGTATGACGGCTAGCGGGGGGAACTACGAGCAGTACTTC. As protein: CTSSMTASGGNYEQYF.

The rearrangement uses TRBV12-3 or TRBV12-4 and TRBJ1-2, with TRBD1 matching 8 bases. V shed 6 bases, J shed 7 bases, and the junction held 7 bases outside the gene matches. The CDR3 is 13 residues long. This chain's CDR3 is CASSHGQGIGYTF. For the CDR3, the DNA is TGTGCCAGCAGCCATGGACAGGGTATTGGCTACACCTTC.

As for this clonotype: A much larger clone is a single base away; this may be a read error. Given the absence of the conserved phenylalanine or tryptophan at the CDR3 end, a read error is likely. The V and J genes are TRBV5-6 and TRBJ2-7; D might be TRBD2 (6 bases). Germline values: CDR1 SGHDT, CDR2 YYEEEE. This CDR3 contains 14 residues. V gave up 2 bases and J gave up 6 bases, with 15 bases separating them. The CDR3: CASSLGGGALEQYS. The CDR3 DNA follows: TGTGCCAGCAGCTTAGGCGGAGGGGCTCTCGAGCAGTACTCC.

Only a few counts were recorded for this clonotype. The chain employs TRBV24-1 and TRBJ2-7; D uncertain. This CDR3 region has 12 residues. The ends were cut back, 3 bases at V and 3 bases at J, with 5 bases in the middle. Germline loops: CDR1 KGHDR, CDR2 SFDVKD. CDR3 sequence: CATSDSNYEQYF. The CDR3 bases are TGTGCCACCAGTGATAGTAACTACGAGCAGTACTTC.